The sample holds many counts of the clone carrying this TCR beta chain. The antigen remains unidentified. These data belong to a study of T cells after yellow fever vaccination. One entry per CDR3 protein results from TCRdb running MiXCR on the 5' RACE reads. The sample carries nearly 350,000 distinct CDR3 sequences, around 8.1% recorded once. Study conclusions and caveats: Contaminants from the bulk population, in the form of abundant clonotypes, could be found in FACS-sorted repertoires.

Specimen: PBMCs, collected roughly 46 days after the first yellow fever vaccination. This TCR was sampled from a man between 18 and 29 years old who received the YFV17D yellow fever vaccine.

The CDR3 loop reads CASRRTASGSPLHF. The CDR3 DNA reads TGTGCCAGCAGGCGGACAGCTTCGGGTTCACCCCTCCACTTT. The chain combines TRBV6-5 with TRBJ1-6, with a tentative D call TRBD1 (6 bases). CDR3 size: 14 residues. Germline V lookup: CDR1 MNHEY, CDR2 SVGAGI. The V end was cut by 6 bases, the J end by 9 bases, with 15 bases between.